This TCR beta chain was retrieved from a study of early T cells in non-severe SARS-CoV-2 infection. Germline V lookup: CDR1 SGHRS, CDR2 YFSETQ. Trimming removed 0 bases from V and 5 bases from J, with 2 bases in between. The CDR3 covers 11 residues. Ten or more counts support this clonotype. In TCRdb, the 5' RACE reads were re-called with MiXCR into one record per CDR3 protein. The sample comprises about 71,000 distinct CDR3 sequences, around an eighth of which are singletons, and around 2.9% rests with the top ten. This receptor was identified in an adult who was a healthcare worker with PCR-confirmed SARS-CoV-2 infection or an uninfected control (not recorded which). This sample comprised whole blood, obtained at baseline. The chain uses TRBV5-1 and TRBJ2-5, with no clear D. The CDR3 DNA reads TGCGCCAGCAGCTTGGTTGAGACCCAGTACTTC. Translation gives CASSLVETQYF.